This is a list of T cell receptor beta chains from one sample in a study of T-cell reconstitution after alpha-beta-depleted transplantation in children. Each CDR3 protein gets one entry after TCRdb re-called the PCR reads with MiXCR. In the table there are 500,000 to 750,000 distinct CDR3 sequences, around 27% of which are singletons. The sample was PBMCs, taken before TCRalphabeta/CD19-depleted stem cell transplant. These receptors all come from a boy under three years old with Wiskott-Aldrich syndrome, due to receive a stem cell transplant. CDR3s include the opening cysteine and the closing phenylalanine or tryptophan. Each record gives: J gene, V gene, D gene, clone size, CDR3 protein, CDR3 DNA. The D gene is left open where the match is weak. Only some rows state a clone size, as once, few, many or a class for expanded clones.

J gene: TRBJ2-7
V gene: TRBV11-2
D gene: -
clone size: few
CDR3 protein: CASSLVGAHVNYEQYF
CDR3 DNA: TGTGCCAGCAGCTTAGTCGGCGCTCACGTCAACTACGAGCAGTACTTC

J gene: TRBJ2-7
V gene: TRBV6-5
D gene: TRBD1
clone size: few
CDR3 protein: CASSWTGGAIEQYF
CDR3 DNA: TGTGCCAGCAGTTGGACAGGGGGCGCGATCGAGCAGTACTTC

J gene: TRBJ2-6
V gene: TRBV11-1
D gene: TRBD1
clone size: -
CDR3 protein: CASRGLDRGRSGANVLTF
CDR3 DNA: TGTGCCAGCAGAGGCCTGGACAGGGGGCGCTCTGGGGCCAACGTCCTGACTTTC

J gene: TRBJ1-1
V gene: TRBV6-1
D gene: TRBD1
clone size: few
CDR3 protein: CASSTTGRSTEAFF
CDR3 DNA: TGTGCCAGCAGTACGACAGGGCGCAGCACTGAAGCTTTCTTT

J gene: TRBJ2-1
V gene: TRBV7-6
D gene: -
clone size: few
CDR3 protein: CASSSIPKEQFF
CDR3 DNA: TGTGCCAGCAGCTCCATTCCCAAAGAGCAGTTCTTC

J gene: TRBJ2-1
V gene: TRBV20-1
D gene: -
clone size: few
CDR3 protein: CSARDVRGTDEQFF
CDR3 DNA: TGCAGTGCTAGAGATGTGAGGGGGACGGATGAGCAGTTCTTC

J gene: TRBJ2-2
V gene: TRBV15
D gene: -
clone size: few
CDR3 protein: CATSRERVSGELFF
CDR3 DNA: TGTGCCACCAGCAGAGAGAGGGTATCCGGGGAGCTGTTTTTT

J gene: TRBJ1-5
V gene: TRBV12-3/TRBV12-4
D gene: -
clone size: -
CDR3 protein: CASRGGTYSSNQPQHF
CDR3 DNA: TGTGCCAGCAGGGGGGGGACATACAGTAGCAATCAGCCCCAGCATTTT

J gene: TRBJ1-2
V gene: TRBV4-2
D gene: -
clone size: -
CDR3 protein: CASSQEGQGYGYTF
CDR3 DNA: TGTGCCAGCAGCCAAGAAGGGCAGGGTTATGGCTACACCTTC

J gene: TRBJ2-5
V gene: TRBV20-1
D gene: -
clone size: -
CDR3 protein: CSARDRIQETQYF
CDR3 DNA: TGCAGTGCTAGAGACCGGATCCAAGAGACCCAGTACTTC

J gene: TRBJ2-6
V gene: TRBV2
D gene: -
clone size: -
CDR3 protein: CASIGSFSGANVLTF
CDR3 DNA: TGTGCCAGCATCGGCAGTTTCTCTGGGGCCAACGTCCTGACTTTC

J gene: TRBJ1-1
V gene: TRBV20-1
D gene: TRBD1
clone size: many
CDR3 protein: CSARDHRQGFGAFF
CDR3 DNA: TGCAGTGCTAGAGACCATCGACAGGGTTTCGGAGCTTTCTTT

J gene: TRBJ2-1
V gene: TRBV5-1
D gene: -
clone size: few
CDR3 protein: CASSSVIGGGEQFF
CDR3 DNA: TGCGCCAGCAGCTCAGTCATAGGAGGAGGTGAGCAGTTCTTC

J gene: TRBJ2-3
V gene: TRBV7-9
D gene: -
clone size: -
CDR3 protein: CASSLEKRLTFTDTQYF
CDR3 DNA: TGTGCCAGCAGCCTAGAGAAGAGGCTGACATTCACAGATACGCAGTATTTT

J gene: TRBJ2-2
V gene: TRBV29-1
D gene: TRBD2
clone size: few
CDR3 protein: CSVDGGSYTGELFF
CDR3 DNA: TGCAGCGTTGATGGCGGGAGTTACACCGGGGAGCTGTTTTTT

J gene: TRBJ1-5
V gene: TRBV7-9
D gene: -
clone size: few
CDR3 protein: CASSPSGRQPQHF
CDR3 DNA: TGTGCCAGCAGCCCATCGGGCCGTCAGCCCCAGCATTTT

J gene: TRBJ2-1
V gene: TRBV5-1
D gene: -
clone size: -
CDR3 protein: CASSPYVGGNEQFF
CDR3 DNA: TGCGCCAGCAGCCCCTACGTAGGGGGCAATGAGCAGTTCTTC

J gene: TRBJ2-2
V gene: TRBV5-1
D gene: TRBD2
clone size: -
CDR3 protein: CASSLERSAGGPTGELFF
CDR3 DNA: TGCGCCAGCAGCTTGGAACGATCGGCGGGAGGGCCCACCGGGGAGCTGTTTTTT

J gene: TRBJ1-2
V gene: TRBV6-5
D gene: -
clone size: once
CDR3 protein: CASSYPGSVGGYTF
CDR3 DNA: TGTGCCAGCAGTTACCCAGGATCCGTGGGGGGCTACACCTTC

J gene: TRBJ2-2
V gene: TRBV28
D gene: -
clone size: few
CDR3 protein: CASLSGGGELFF
CDR3 DNA: TGTGCCAGCCTCAGCGGTGGGGGGGAGCTGTTTTTT

J gene: TRBJ2-1
V gene: TRBV6-1
D gene: TRBD2
clone size: few
CDR3 protein: CAARGGGTSLYNEQFF
CDR3 DNA: TGTGCCGCAAGAGGAGGCGGGACTAGTTTATACAATGAGCAGTTCTTC

J gene: TRBJ2-1
V gene: TRBV24-1
D gene: TRBD1
clone size: -
CDR3 protein: CATGTGPSDEQFF
CDR3 DNA: TGTGCCACGGGGACAGGGCCGAGCGATGAGCAGTTCTTC

J gene: TRBJ2-7
V gene: TRBV29-1
D gene: TRBD1
clone size: -
CDR3 protein: CSITGEYYEQYF
CDR3 DNA: TGCAGCATCACAGGGGAGTACTACGAGCAGTACTTC

J gene: TRBJ2-3
V gene: TRBV20-1
D gene: -
clone size: -
CDR3 protein: CSARGLSRTDTQYF
CDR3 DNA: TGCAGTGCTAGAGGTCTGTCCCGTACAGATACGCAGTATTTT

J gene: TRBJ2-5
V gene: TRBV6-4
D gene: TRBD1
clone size: -
CDR3 protein: CASSGDRGCGETQYF
CDR3 DNA: TGTGCCAGCAGTGGAGACAGGGGATGCGGGGAGACCCAGTACTTC

J gene: TRBJ2-5
V gene: TRBV10-3
D gene: TRBD1
clone size: -
CDR3 protein: CAIRDRGQETQYF
CDR3 DNA: TGTGCCATCAGGGACAGGGGCCAAGAGACCCAGTACTTC